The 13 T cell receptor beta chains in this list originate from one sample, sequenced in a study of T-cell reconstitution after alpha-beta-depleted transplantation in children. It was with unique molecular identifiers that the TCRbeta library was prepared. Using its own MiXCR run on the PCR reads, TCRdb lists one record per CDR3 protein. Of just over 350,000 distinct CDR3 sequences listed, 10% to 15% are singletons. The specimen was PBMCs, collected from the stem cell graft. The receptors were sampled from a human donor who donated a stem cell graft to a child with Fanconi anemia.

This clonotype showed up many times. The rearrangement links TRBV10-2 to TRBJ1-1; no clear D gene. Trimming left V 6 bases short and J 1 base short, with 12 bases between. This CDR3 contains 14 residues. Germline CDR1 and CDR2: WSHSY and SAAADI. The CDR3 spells CASRLRGGNTEAFF. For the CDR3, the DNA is TGCGCCAGCAGACTTCGGGGAGGGAACACTGAAGCTTTCTTT.

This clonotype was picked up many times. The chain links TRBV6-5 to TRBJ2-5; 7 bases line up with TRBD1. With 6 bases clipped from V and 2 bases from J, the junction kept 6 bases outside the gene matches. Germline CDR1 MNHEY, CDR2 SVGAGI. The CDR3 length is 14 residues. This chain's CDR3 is CASSRDRVQETQYF. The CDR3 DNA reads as TGTGCCAGCAGCCGGGACAGAGTTCAAGAGACCCAGTACTTC.

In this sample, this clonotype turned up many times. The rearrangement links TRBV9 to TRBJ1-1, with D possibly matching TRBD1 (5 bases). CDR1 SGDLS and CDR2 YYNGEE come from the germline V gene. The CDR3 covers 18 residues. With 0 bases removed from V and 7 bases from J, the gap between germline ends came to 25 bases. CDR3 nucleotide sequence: TGTGCCAGCAGCGTAGGCGCTCGGGGACGATTAGCGGGTAATGAAGCTTTCTTT. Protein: CASSVGARGRLAGNEAFF.

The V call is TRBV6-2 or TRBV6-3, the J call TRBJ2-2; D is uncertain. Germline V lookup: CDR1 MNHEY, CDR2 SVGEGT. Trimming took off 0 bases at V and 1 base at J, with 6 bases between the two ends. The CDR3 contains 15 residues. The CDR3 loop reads CASSYSPGNTGELFF. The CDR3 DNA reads TGTGCCAGCAGTTACTCACCAGGGAACACCGGGGAGCTGTTTTTT.

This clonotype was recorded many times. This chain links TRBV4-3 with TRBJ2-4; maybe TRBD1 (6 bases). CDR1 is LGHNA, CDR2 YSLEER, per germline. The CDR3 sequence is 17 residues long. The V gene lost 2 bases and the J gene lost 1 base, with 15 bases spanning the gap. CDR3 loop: CASSQTRTDLAKNIQYF. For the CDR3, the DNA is TGCGCCAGCAGCCAAACCCGGACAGATCTTGCCAAAAACATTCAGTACTTC.

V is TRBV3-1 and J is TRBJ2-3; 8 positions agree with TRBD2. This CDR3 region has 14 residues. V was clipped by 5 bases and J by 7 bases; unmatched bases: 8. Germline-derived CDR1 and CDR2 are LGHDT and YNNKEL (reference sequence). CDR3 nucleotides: TGTGCCAGCAGCTTTAGCGGGGACCTTAATACGCAGTATTTT. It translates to CASSFSGDLNTQYF.

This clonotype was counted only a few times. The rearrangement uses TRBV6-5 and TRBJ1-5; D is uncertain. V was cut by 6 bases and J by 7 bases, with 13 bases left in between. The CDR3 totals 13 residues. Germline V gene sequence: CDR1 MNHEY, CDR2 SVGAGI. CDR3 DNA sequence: TGTGCCAGCAGGGAAAATGGAGGACAGCCCCAGCATTTT. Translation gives CASRENGGQPQHF.

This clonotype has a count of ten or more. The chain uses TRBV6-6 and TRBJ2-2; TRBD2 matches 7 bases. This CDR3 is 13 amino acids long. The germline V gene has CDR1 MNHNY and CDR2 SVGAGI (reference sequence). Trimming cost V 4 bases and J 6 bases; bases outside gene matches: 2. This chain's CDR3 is CASSSGLAGELFF. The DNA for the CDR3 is TGTGCCAGCAGTTCTGGACTAGCCGGGGAGCTGTTTTTT.

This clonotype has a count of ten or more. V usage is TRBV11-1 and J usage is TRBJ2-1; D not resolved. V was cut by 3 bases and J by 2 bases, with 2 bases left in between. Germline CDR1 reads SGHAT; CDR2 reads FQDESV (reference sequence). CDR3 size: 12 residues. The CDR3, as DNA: TGTGCCAGCAGCTTTCCCTACAATGAGCAGTTCTTC. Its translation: CASSFPYNEQFF.

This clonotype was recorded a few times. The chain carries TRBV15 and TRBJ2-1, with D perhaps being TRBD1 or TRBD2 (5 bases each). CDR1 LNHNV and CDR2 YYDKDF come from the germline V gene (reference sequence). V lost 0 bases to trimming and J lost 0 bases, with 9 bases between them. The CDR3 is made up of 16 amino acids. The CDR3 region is CATSREGESSYNEQFF. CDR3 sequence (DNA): TGTGCCACCAGCAGAGAAGGGGAGAGCTCCTACAATGAGCAGTTCTTC. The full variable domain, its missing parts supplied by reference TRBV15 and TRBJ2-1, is DAMVIQNPRYQVTQFGKPVTLSCSQTLNHNVMYWYQQKSSQAPKLLFHYYDKDFNNEADTPDNFQSRRPNTSFCFLDIRSPGLGDTAMYLCATSREGESSYNEQFFGPGTRLTVL.

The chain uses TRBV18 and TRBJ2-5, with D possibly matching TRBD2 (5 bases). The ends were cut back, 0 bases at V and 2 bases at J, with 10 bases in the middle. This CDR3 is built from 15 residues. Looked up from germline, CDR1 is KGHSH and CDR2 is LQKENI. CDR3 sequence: CASSPPGLRQETQYF. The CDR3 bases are TGTGCCAGCTCACCACCCGGACTCCGACAAGAGACCCAGTACTTC.

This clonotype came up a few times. The CDR3 DNA reads as TGTGCCAGCAGCGCTGGGGTCTCGCCCGCAGATACGCAGTATTTT. Its protein is CASSAGVSPADTQYF. This rearrangement joins TRBV7-9 to TRBJ2-3; D not certain. The germline gives CDR1 SEHNR, CDR2 FQNEAQ (reference sequence). This CDR3 spans 15 amino acids. Trimming took 5 bases from V and 4 from J, leaving 16 bases between them.

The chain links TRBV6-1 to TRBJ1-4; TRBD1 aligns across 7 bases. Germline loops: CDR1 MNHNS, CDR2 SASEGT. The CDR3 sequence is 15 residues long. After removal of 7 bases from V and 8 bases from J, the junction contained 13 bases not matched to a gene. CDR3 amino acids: CASTTARQGGEKLFF. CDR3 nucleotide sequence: TGTGCCAGCACCACCGCACGACAGGGAGGGGAAAAACTGTTTTTT.